This paragraph reports one T cell receptor (beta chain). The target antigen is unknown. This sample is part of a study of shared clonotypes between healthy human individuals. Nashville, Tennessee was home to all donors, who were Caucasian adults. Study-wide findings and caveats: Owing to a small donor count, the genetic and exposure-history diversity represented was limited.

Clones were read by immunoSEQ multiplex PCR, and TCRdb kept only the in-frame ones, dropping some. Altogether about 600,000 clones are present, approximately 97% being singletons, with the ten largest covering about 0.06%. The CDR3 loop spans 16 amino acids. Between the trimmed V and J ends, which lost 4 bases and 5 bases, there was a span of 20 bases. Germline V gene sequence: CDR1 LNHDA, CDR2 SQIVND (reference sequence). The sequence was obtained from a woman between 25 and 40 years old in good health. Sequencing was performed on naive CD4+ T cells sorted from blood. The sample's subset: CD45RA+ positively selected. This chain uses TRBV19 with TRBJ2-5; possible D gene TRBD1, 6 bases. The CDR3 reads CASSRGQHSKGETQYF. Here the CDR3 DNA reads TGTGCCAGTAGTAGGGGACAACACTCAAAGGGGGAGACCCAGTACTTC.